This entry lists 11 T cell receptor beta chains sequenced from one sample in a study of blood T cell repertoires in COVID-19. Assay: immunoSEQ multiplex PCR; the TCRdb copy retains only in-frame clones and omits some. The table lists hundreds of thousands of clones, 85% to 90% of them singletons. Sequencing used PBMCs or T cells enriched from blood (not recorded which). These receptors all stem from a man between 18 and 35 years old who had recovered from COVID-19.

The chain combines TRBV6-1 with TRBJ1-6, with D perhaps TRBD1 (5 bases). The germline gives CDR1 MNHNS, CDR2 SASEGT. V shed 2 bases and J shed 8 bases, with 13 bases lying between them. The CDR3 consists of 15 residues. For the CDR3, the DNA is TGTGCCAGCAGTGAATTGGGGGGTTTTGATTCACCCCTCCACTTT. It translates to CASSELGGFDSPLHF.

The chain uses TRBV6-6 and TRBJ1-4, with TRBD1 as a possible D gene (5 bases). The germline V and J ends were trimmed by 8 bases and 11 bases, with 15 bases remaining between them. Germline V gives CDR1 MNHNY, CDR2 SVGAGI (reference sequence). This CDR3 is 12 amino acids long. CDR3 bases: TGTGCCAGCTGGTGGCAGGGAGGGAAACTGTTTTTT. It translates to CASWWQGGKLFF.

This chain links TRBV28 with TRBJ1-2; tentatively, D is TRBD1 (5 bases). The V gene's germline CDR1 is MDHEN and CDR2 SYDVKM. This CDR3 is 15 amino acids long. V lost 6 bases to trimming and J lost 3 bases, with 17 bases between them. The CDR3 protein is CASSEAQGRDYGYTF. CDR3 DNA sequence: TGTGCCAGCAGCGAAGCCCAGGGTCGGGACTATGGCTACACCTTC.

The chain is built from TRBV18 and TRBJ2-4; possibly TRBD1 for D (5 bases). The CDR3 has 14 amino acids. Germline CDR1 is KGHSH and CDR2 is LQKENI. Trimming left V 2 bases short and J 4 bases short, with 9 bases between. The CDR3, as DNA: TGTGCCAGCTCACCAGAGACAGCAAAAAACATTCAGTACTTC. Protein: CASSPETAKNIQYF.

This chain connects TRBV6-4 to TRBJ1-5, with D tentatively TRBD1 (6 bases). V lost 9 bases, J lost 6 bases, and 9 bases lay in between. The V gene's germline CDR1 is MRHNA and CDR2 SNTAGT. The CDR3 runs to 11 residues. The CDR3 nucleotides read TGTGCCAGGAACAGGGCTCAGCCCCAGCATTTT. Protein: CARNRAQPQHF.

The chain is built from TRBV9 and TRBJ2-1, with no clear D. The CDR3 runs to 9 residues. Germline CDR1 and CDR2: SGDLS and YYNGEE. V lost 3 bases and J 11 bases, leaving 3 bases between the germline ends. CDR3 in DNA: TGTGCCAGCAGCGCAAAGCAGTTCTTC. It codes for CASSAKQFF. The full variable domain, in which reference TRBV9 and TRBJ2-1 provide the parts outside the CDR3, is DSGVTQTPKHLITATGQRVTLRCSPRSGDLSVYWYQQSLDQGLQFLIQYYNGEERAKGNILERFSAQQFPDLHSELNLSSLELGDSALYFCASSAKQFFGPGTRLTVL.

The rearrangement joins TRBV29-1 to TRBJ1-2; 7 bases map to TRBD1. The CDR3 contains 10 residues. V lost 6 bases to trimming and J lost 9 bases; unmatched junction nucleotides: 4. The V gene's germline CDR1 is SQVTM and CDR2 ANQGSEA. For the CDR3, the DNA is TGCAGCGTGGGGGACAGCAGCTACACCTTC. Its protein is CSVGDSSYTF.

This chain uses TRBV29-1 with TRBJ1-2, with 8 bases lining up with TRBD1. The length of the CDR3 is 14 residues. The germline V gene encodes CDR1 SQVTM and CDR2 ANQGSEA. Unmatched junction bases numbered 5, after V lost 3 bases and J lost 2 bases. DNA for the CDR3: TGCAGCGTTGAGCGACAGGGGTCGAACTATGGCTACACCTTC. Translated: CSVERQGSNYGYTF.

The genes are TRBV6-2 or TRBV6-3 and TRBJ2-1; TRBD1 matches at 9 bases. This CDR3 has 15 amino acids. Germline V CDR1 and CDR2: MNHEY, SVGEGT. V lost 5 bases to trimming and J lost 4 bases; unmatched junction nucleotides: 6. The CDR3 sequence: CASSGDRETYNEQFF. The CDR3 DNA is TGTGCCAGCAGTGGGGACAGGGAGACGTACAATGAGCAGTTCTTC.

This chain's CDR3 is CASSQPGAFNEKLFF. Here the CDR3 DNA reads TGCGCCAGCAGCCAGCCAGGGGCGTTTAATGAAAAACTGTTTTTT. The chain links TRBV4-1 to TRBJ1-4; perhaps TRBD1 as D (6 bases). There are 15 residues in the CDR3. The germline V gene encodes CDR1 MGHRA and CDR2 YSYEKL. The V end was cut by 3 bases, the J end by 4 bases, with 12 bases between.

The chain is built from TRBV15 and TRBJ1-2; a weak D match, TRBD1 (6 bases). CDR1 LNHNV and CDR2 YYDKDF come from the germline V gene (reference sequence). The CDR3 loop spans 17 amino acids. Trimming removed 3 bases at V and 5 bases at J, with 22 bases between. The CDR3: CATSSDLKGGDLYGYTF. The CDR3 DNA is TGTGCCACCAGCAGTGACCTTAAGGGGGGGGATTTGTATGGCTACACCTTC.